This entry lists 9 T cell receptor beta chains sequenced from one sample in a study of response to subunit inactivated influenza vaccine. TCRdb reprocessed the RT-PCR reads via MiXCR and lists one record per CDR3 protein. Of more than 550,000 distinct CDR3 sequences listed, 10% to 15% are singletons. The sequencing used PBMCs from blood, collected on the day of vaccination. These receptors originate from a man aged 50-60 years who received an inactivated influenza vaccine.

This clonotype has just one count. The chain combines TRBV5-5 with TRBJ2-1; tentatively, D is TRBD1 or TRBD2 (7 bases each). Germline V lookup: CDR1 SGHKS, CDR2 YYEKEE (reference sequence). The length of the CDR3 is 14 residues. V was shortened by 7 bases and J by 5 bases, with 16 bases between the two germline ends. The chain's CDR3 is CASGRQGGDNEQFF. The DNA of the CDR3 is TGTGCCAGCGGGAGACAGGGAGGGGACAATGAGCAGTTCTTC.

The chain couples TRBV12-3 or TRBV12-4 to TRBJ2-1, with D hard to call. The CDR3 totals 13 residues. The V gene lost 7 bases and the J gene lost 4 bases, with 11 bases spanning the gap. DNA for the CDR3: TGTGCCAGCACTCCCCGGGTGTACAATGAGCAGTTCTTC. This sequence encodes CASTPRVYNEQFF.

The CDR3 is CAWSLGADTQYF. Written as DNA, the CDR3 is TGTGCCTGGAGTCTTGGGGCAGATACGCAGTATTTT. The chain uses TRBV30 and TRBJ2-3, with D unresolved. Trimming removed 2 bases at V and 4 bases at J, with 7 bases between. This CDR3 comprises 12 residues. CDR1 is GTSNPN, CDR2 SVGIG, per germline (reference sequence).

This clonotype appeared a few times. The chain uses TRBV7-9 and TRBJ2-2, with a weak D call TRBD2 (6 bases). CDR1 is SEHNR and CDR2 is FQNEAQ in the germline V gene (reference sequence). The length of the CDR3 is 16 residues. V was shortened by 5 bases and J by 2 bases, with 15 bases between the two germline ends. CDR3: CASSPRGGANTGELFF. CDR3 DNA sequence: TGTGCCAGCAGCCCCCGGGGCGGGGCTAACACCGGGGAGCTGTTTTTT.

This sequence joins TRBV6-2 or TRBV6-3 and TRBJ2-5; TRBD2 aligns across 13 bases. In germline, CDR1 is MNHEY, CDR2 SVGEGT. CDR3 length: 18 residues. The V gene end was trimmed by 7 bases and the J gene end by 4 bases; junction bases not matched to a gene: 15. This chain's CDR3 is CASKIMTSGGTSAETQYF. The DNA for the CDR3 is TGTGCCAGCAAAATCATGACTAGCGGGGGGACGTCTGCAGAGACCCAGTACTTC.

This rearrangement joins TRBV4-2 to TRBJ2-7; 7 bases fit TRBD2. The length of the CDR3 is 16 residues. The J segment lost 4 bases and the V segment lost 0 bases, leaving 9 bases of the junction unmatched. CDR1 and CDR2 (germline): LGHNA, YNFKEQ. In DNA, the CDR3 is TGTGCCAGCAGCCAAGAATTGGCGGGAGCGCGGTACGAGCAGTACTTC. Protein sequence: CASSQELAGARYEQYF.

This clonotype was counted a few times. The chain combines TRBV18 with TRBJ2-1; tentative D call: TRBD1 (6 bases). V lost 6 bases, J lost 8 bases, and 17 bases lay in between. This CDR3 comprises 14 residues. Germline lookup yields CDR1 KGHSH and CDR2 LQKENI. CDR3 DNA sequence: TGTGCCAGCTCTCCGACAGGCAGAGGGGATGAGCAGTTCTTC. It yields the protein CASSPTGRGDEQFF.

This clonotype showed up just a few times. V is TRBV4-3 and J is TRBJ2-7; D is perhaps TRBD1 or TRBD2 (5 bases each). The V end was cut by 5 bases, the J end by 5 bases, with 16 bases between. From germline, CDR1 is LGHNA and CDR2 YSLEER. The CDR3 runs to 14 residues. CDR3 bases: TGCGCCAGCAGCGGGACCCAGGGTCAGGACGAGCAGTACTTC. It yields the protein CASSGTQGQDEQYF.

Regarding this clonotype: The junction does not match germline at one end; this may be a read error. This chain joins TRBV10-3 and TRBJ2-3, with 9 positions matching TRBD2. This CDR3 spans 14 amino acids. The germline V gene encodes CDR1 ENHRY and CDR2 SYGVKD. CDR3 coding DNA: TGTGACATCGGGGCGGGAGGGCGTGGAGATACGCAGTATTTT. This encodes CDIGAGGRGDTQYF.